Following are 10 T cell receptor beta chains from one sample sequenced in a study of shared clonotypes between healthy human individuals. Clones were sequenced by immunoSEQ multiplex PCR, and TCRdb holds only the in-frame ones, with some missing. The table records about 980,000 clones, 70% to 85% of them present only once. Sequencing input: memory CD4+ T cells sorted from blood. The subset is: CD45RA-negative fraction. These receptors all come from a man between 18 and 29 years old in good health.

V usage is TRBV5-6 and J usage is TRBJ1-6; maybe TRBD1 (6 bases). The CDR3 extends over 15 amino acids. Germline V CDR1 and CDR2: SGHDT, YYEEEE. Trimming cost V 6 bases and J 5 bases, with 15 bases left between them. CDR3 in amino acids: CASNVGGLNNSPLHF. The CDR3 nucleotides read TGTGCCAGCAACGTTGGGGGCCTTAATAATTCACCCCTCCACTTT.

The gene calls are TRBV11-3 and TRBJ2-1, with D possibly TRBD2 on 6 matching bases. Trimming removed 1 base from V and 5 bases from J, with 21 bases in between. The CDR3 sequence is 18 residues long. Germline-derived CDR1 and CDR2 are SGHNT and YENEEA. The CDR3 sequence is CASSLGPGTPQTHNEQFF. In DNA form, the CDR3 reads TGTGCCAGCAGCTTAGGGCCCGGGACTCCTCAGACACACAATGAGCAGTTCTTC.

The chain recombines TRBV2 with TRBJ1-3; D is unclear. Per germline, CDR1 SNHLY and CDR2 FYNNEI. V was clipped by 4 bases and J by 0 bases, with 10 bases between them. The CDR3 loop spans 15 amino acids. The DNA for the CDR3 is TGTGCCAGCAGTGTTAAGTCTAACTCTGGAAACACCATATATTTT. Amino acid sequence: CASSVKSNSGNTIYF.

The CDR3 nucleotides are TGTGCCAGCCGGGTTAGCGGGGGGTCAGATACGCAGTATTTT. This gives the protein CASRVSGGSDTQYF. V usage is TRBV19 and J usage is TRBJ2-3; 10 bases map to TRBD2. Germline V lookup: CDR1 LNHDA, CDR2 SQIVND (reference sequence). The CDR3 sequence is 14 residues long. After removal of 9 bases from V and 4 bases from J, the junction contained 7 bases not matched to a gene. Variable domain in full (rest from reference TRBV19 and TRBJ2-3): DGGITQSPKYLFRKEGQNVTLSCEQNLNHDAMYWYRQDPGQGLRLIYYSQIVNDFQKGDIAEGYSVSREKKESFPLTVTSAQKNPTAFYLCASRVSGGSDTQYFGPGTRLTVL.

The J gene is TRBJ2-3, the V gene TRBV5-1; the D gene is possibly TRBD2 (7 bases). Germline V gene lookup returns CDR1 SGHRS and CDR2 YFSETQ. Trimming pared 3 bases from V and 6 bases from J, leaving 17 bases between. The CDR3 is made up of 15 amino acids. CDR3 region: CASSSFGGQGDTQYF. Written as DNA, the CDR3 is TGCGCCAGCAGCTCCTTCGGGGGGCAAGGCGATACGCAGTATTTT.

CDR3 coding DNA: TGTGCCAGCCTCCCAGACGGAGGTTTGGGCTACACCTTC. It encodes CASLPDGGLGYTF. The V and J genes are TRBV19 and TRBJ1-2; D uncertain. The CDR3 is made up of 13 amino acids. V shed 9 bases and J shed 8 bases, with 19 bases lying between them. Germline assignment: CDR1 LNHDA and CDR2 SQIVND (reference sequence).

The rearrangement uses TRBV4-2 and TRBJ2-5; D is undetermined. Per germline, CDR1 LGHNA and CDR2 YNFKEQ. CDR3 size: 14 residues. The ends were cut back, 0 bases at V and 1 base at J, with 6 bases in the middle. CDR3 sequence (DNA): TGTGCCAGCAGCCAAGACCTAGTCCAAGAGACCCAGTACTTC. It specifies CASSQDLVQETQYF.

The V and J genes are TRBV5-4 and TRBJ2-2; 11 bases agree with TRBD2. The V segment lost 4 bases and the J segment 0 bases; nucleotides outside the gene matches: 8. From germline, CDR1 is SGHNT and CDR2 YYREEE (reference sequence). The CDR3 spans 18 residues. Here the CDR3 reads CASSPRVTSGANTGELFF. In nucleotides, the CDR3 is TGTGCCAGCAGCCCAAGGGTGACTAGCGGGGCGAACACCGGGGAGCTGTTTTTT.

The rearrangement joins TRBV5-5 to TRBJ2-5; no reliable D call. The CDR3 consists of 13 residues. In germline, CDR1 is SGHKS, CDR2 YYEKEE (reference sequence). V lost 1 base and J 5 bases, leaving 9 bases between the germline ends. The CDR3 region has the DNA TGTGCCAGCAGCTTGTATAGTCGGGAGACCCAGTACTTC. As protein: CASSLYSRETQYF.

In the case of this clone: This sample also contains other DNA sequences that code for the same CDR3. The chain employs TRBV7-9 and TRBJ2-5, with 8 bases fitting TRBD2. Trimming cost V 4 bases and J 2 bases; bases outside gene matches: 9. The CDR3 extends over 16 amino acids. Germline V gene data show CDR1 as SEHNR and CDR2 as FQNEAQ (reference sequence). The DNA for the CDR3 is TGTGCCAGCAGCTCAGGACTAGCTGGAGGGCAAGAGACCCAGTACTTC. Translation: CASSSGLAGGQETQYF. The entire variable domain, with the rest obtained from reference TRBV7-9 and TRBJ2-5, is as follows: DTGVSQNPRHKITKRGQNVTFRCDPISEHNRLYWYRQTLGQGPEFLTYFQNEAQLEKSRLLSDRFSAERPKGSFSTLEIQRTEQGDSAMYLCASSSGLAGGQETQYFGPGTRLLVL.